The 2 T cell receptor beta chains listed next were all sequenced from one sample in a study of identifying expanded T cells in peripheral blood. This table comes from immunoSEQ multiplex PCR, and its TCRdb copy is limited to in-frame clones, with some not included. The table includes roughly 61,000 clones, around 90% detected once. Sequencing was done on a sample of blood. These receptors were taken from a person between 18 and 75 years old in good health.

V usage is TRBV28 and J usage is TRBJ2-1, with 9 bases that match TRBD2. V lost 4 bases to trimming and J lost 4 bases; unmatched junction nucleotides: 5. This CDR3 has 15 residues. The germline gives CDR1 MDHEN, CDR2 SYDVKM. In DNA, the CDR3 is TGTGCCAGCAGTTCCCTTAGCGGGGGTTACAATGAGCAGTTCTTC. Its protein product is CASSSLSGGYNEQFF.

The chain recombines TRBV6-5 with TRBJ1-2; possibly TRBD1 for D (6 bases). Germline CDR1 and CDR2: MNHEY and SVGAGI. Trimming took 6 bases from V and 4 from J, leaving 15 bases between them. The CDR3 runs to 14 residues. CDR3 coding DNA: TGTGCCAGCAGACAAGGAAGGGGGACCTATGGCTACACCTTC. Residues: CASRQGRGTYGYTF.